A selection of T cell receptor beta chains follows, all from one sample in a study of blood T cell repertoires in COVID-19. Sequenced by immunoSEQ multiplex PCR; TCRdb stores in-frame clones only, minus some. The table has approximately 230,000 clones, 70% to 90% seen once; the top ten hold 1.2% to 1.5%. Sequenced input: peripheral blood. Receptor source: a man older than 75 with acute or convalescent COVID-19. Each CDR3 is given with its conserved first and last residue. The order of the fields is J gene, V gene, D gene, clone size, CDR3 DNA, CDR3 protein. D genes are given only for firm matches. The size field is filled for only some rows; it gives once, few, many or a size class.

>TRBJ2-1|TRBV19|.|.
TGTGCCAGTAGTATAGCTAGGTCCTCCTACAATGAGCAGTTCTTC
CASSIARSSYNEQFF
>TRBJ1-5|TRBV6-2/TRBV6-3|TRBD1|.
TGTGCCAGCAGCCTGGACAGGACCAGCAATCAGCCCCAGCATTTT
CASSLDRTSNQPQHF
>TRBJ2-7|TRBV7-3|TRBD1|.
TGTGCCAGCAGCTCGGACAGGGATAACGAGCAGTACTTC
CASSSDRDNEQYF
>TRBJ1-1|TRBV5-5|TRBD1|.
TGTGCCAGCAGATGGGACAGGGGGAACACTGAAGCTTTCTTT
CASRWDRGNTEAFF
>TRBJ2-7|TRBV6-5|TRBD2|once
TGTGCCAGCAGTTTTACTAGCGGGGCTAGGAACGAGCAGTACTTC
CASSFTSGARNEQYF
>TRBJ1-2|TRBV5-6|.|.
TGTGCCAGCAGCTCGTTCGGGGTAGGGGGCTACACCTTC
CASSSFGVGGYTF
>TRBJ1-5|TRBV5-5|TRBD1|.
TGTGCCAGCAGCGCTAGGCGGACAGGGGAACAGCCCCAGCATTTT
CASSARRTGEQPQHF
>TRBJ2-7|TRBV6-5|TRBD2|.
TGTGCCAGCAGTTCTCTGACTAGCGGGGCCAACGAGCAGTACTTC
CASSSLTSGANEQYF
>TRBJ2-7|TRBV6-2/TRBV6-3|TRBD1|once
TGTGCCAGCAGTGAGGGACAGGGAACGGGAAGGTCGGAGTACTTC
CASSEGQGTGRSEYF
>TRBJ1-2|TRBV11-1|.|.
TGTGCCAGCAGCTCCTTGGGAGGGTATGGCTACACCTTC
CASSSLGGYGYTF
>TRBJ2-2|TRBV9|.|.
TGTGCCAGCAGCGTAGACGCGCTGAACACCGGGGAGCTGTTTTTT
CASSVDALNTGELFF
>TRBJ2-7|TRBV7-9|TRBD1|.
TGTGCCACCATCGACAGGGGAGACGAGCAGTACTTC
CATIDRGDEQYF
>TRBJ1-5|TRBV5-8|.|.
TGTGCCAGCAGCTATGGACAGAGGGGCAATCAGCCCCAGCATTTT
CASSYGQRGNQPQHF
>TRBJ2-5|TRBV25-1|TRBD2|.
TGTGCCAGCAGTGAAAGTGGACTAGCGGGTGGGGGGACCCAGTACTTC
CASSESGLAGGGTQYF
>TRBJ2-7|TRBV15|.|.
TGTGCCACCAGCAGAGAAGGCTTCCTAAGAGGTGAGCAGTACTTC
CATSREGFLRGEQYF
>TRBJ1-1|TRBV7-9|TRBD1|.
TGTGCCAGCAGCTTAGGGGACAGGGATGTGAACACTGAAGCTTTCTTT
CASSLGDRDVNTEAFF
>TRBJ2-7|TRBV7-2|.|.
TGTGCCAGCAGTAGAGACGGGTCCTACGAGCAGTACTTC
CASSRDGSYEQYF
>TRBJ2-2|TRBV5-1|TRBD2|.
TGCGCCAGCAGGACTAGCGGGGGTACCGGGGAGCTGTTTTTT
CASRTSGGTGELFF
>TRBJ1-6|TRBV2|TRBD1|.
TGTGCCAGCAAGGGACAGGGTAATTCACCCCTCCACTTT
CASKGQGNSPLHF
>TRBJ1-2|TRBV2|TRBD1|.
TGTGCCACCGCGACAGGGGGCAGCTACACCTTC
CATATGGSYTF
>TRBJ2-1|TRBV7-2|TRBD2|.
TGTGCCAGCAGCTTAGCCGGGACTAGCGTCGGCTCCTACAATGAGCAGTTCTTC
CASSLAGTSVGSYNEQFF
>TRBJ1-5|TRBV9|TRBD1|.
TGTGCCAGCAGCCCAGGGGACAGCCTCTATAGCAATCAGCCCCAGCATTTT
CASSPGDSLYSNQPQHF
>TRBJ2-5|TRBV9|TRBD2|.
TGTGCCAGCAGCCCCCCTGGGGCTAGCGGGGGTAAAACCCAGTACTTC
CASSPPGASGGKTQYF
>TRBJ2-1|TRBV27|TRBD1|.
TGTGCCAGCAGTTTACGACAGGGGCGTAATGAGCAGTTCTTC
CASSLRQGRNEQFF
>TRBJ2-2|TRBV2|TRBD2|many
TGTGCCAGCAGCCGACTAGCTCTGGGGGAGCTGTTTTTT
CASSRLALGELFF
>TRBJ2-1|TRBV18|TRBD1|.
TGTGCCAGCTCACCGCCGGACAGGGGGATCAACAATGAGCAGTTCTTC
CASSPPDRGINNEQFF
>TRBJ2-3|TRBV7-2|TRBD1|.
TGTGCCAGCAGCATGGACAGGAGCACAGATACGCAGTATTTT
CASSMDRSTDTQYF
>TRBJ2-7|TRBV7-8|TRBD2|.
TGTGCCAGCAGCCGAGCTACTAGCGGCTCCTACGAGCAGTACTTC
CASSRATSGSYEQYF
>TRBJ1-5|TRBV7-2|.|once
TGTGCCAGCAGCTCGACAGGCAACGGCAATCAGCCCCAGCATTTT
CASSSTGNGNQPQHF
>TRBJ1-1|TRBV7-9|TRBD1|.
TGTGCCAGCAGCTCGAGGACAGGGTCAGACACTGAAGCTTTCTTT
CASSSRTGSDTEAFF
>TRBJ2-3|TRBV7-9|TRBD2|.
TGTGCCAGCAGCTTAGATGGCGGGGGGGCCGGAGATACGCAGTATTTT
CASSLDGGGAGDTQYF
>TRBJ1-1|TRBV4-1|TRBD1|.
TGCGCCAGCAGCCAAGCAACAGGGGTCCGTGTGGCTGAAGCTTTCTTT
CASSQATGVRVAEAFF
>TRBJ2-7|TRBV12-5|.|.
TGTGCTAGTGGTTTGCGTGGACACCTCTTTGACGAGCAGTACTTC
CASGLRGHLFDEQYF
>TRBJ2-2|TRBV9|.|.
TGTGCCAGCAGCGTAGGACTGAACACCGGGGAGCTGTTTTTT
CASSVGLNTGELFF
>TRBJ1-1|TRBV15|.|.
TGTGCCACCCAGCAAGAGGCCCCGTACACTGAAGCTTTCTTT
CATQQEAPYTEAFF
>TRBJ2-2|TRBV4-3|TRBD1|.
TGCGCCAGCAGCTTAGCACTGGGACAGGGTCCGAACACCGGGGAGCTGTTTTTT
CASSLALGQGPNTGELFF
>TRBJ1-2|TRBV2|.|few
TGTGCCAGCTTCGTGGCTGGCTATGGCTACACCTTC
CASFVAGYGYTF
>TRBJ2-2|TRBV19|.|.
TGTGCCAGTAGTCGATATACAGAGAACACCGGGGAGCTGTTTTTT
CASSRYTENTGELFF
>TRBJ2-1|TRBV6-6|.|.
TGTGCCAGCAGTCGGACAGGGACTGGAGCGGGGGTCCGCAATGAGCAGTTCTTC
CASSRTGTGAGVRNEQFF